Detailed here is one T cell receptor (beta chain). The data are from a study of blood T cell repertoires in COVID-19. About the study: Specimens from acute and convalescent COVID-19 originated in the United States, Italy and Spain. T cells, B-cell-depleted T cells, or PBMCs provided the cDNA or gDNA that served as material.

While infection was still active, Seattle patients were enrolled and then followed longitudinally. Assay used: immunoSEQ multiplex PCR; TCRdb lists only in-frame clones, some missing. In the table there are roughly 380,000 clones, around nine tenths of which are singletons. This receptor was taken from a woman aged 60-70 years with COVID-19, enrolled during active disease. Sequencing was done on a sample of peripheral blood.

CDR3 DNA sequence: TGTGCCAGTAGCCGGGACAGGTGGTACGGCTACACCTTC. Its protein is CASSRDRWYGYTF. The chain employs TRBV19 and TRBJ1-2; 8 bases agree with TRBD1. The trim removed 6 bases at V and 8 bases at J, leaving 8 bases unmatched. Germline CDR1 reads LNHDA; CDR2 reads SQIVND (reference sequence). This CDR3 is built from 13 residues.